The T cell receptor (beta chain) described here comes from a study of cytomegalovirus exposure and HLA in healthy donors. This clone was observed a few times. No antigen is known for it. The study ran its PCR with 60 Vbeta and 13 Jbeta primers. Per the authors' pipeline: Roughly 11 million of the 80 million or so unique TCR beta chains counted in a later analysis were shared. Sequencing was performed with immunoSEQ multiplex PCR; in TCRdb, only in-frame clones are kept and a portion is missing. From that table come the V and J calls and clone size; the DNA was used to work out D and trimming. The profile covers 110,000 to 150,000 clones, with around 80% appearing a single time and around 3% taken by the ten largest. Germline CDR1 SNHLY, CDR2 FYNNEI. The V gene lost 1 base and the J gene lost 2 bases, with 6 bases spanning the gap. The CDR3 totals 13 residues. Study-level findings and limits: Data from an earlier analysis indicated that most TCR beta V segments were productive either about 87% or about 30% of the time. The authors considered a cluster of highly shared sequence variants likely to be a sequencing artifact.

Sequenced material: PBMCs. The TCR originated in a man between 18 and 35 years old in good health and CMV-seropositive. The chain recombines TRBV2 with TRBJ2-7; maybe TRBD2 (5 bases). The CDR3 reads CASSEGGPYEQYF. CDR3 DNA: TGTGCCAGCAGTGAAGGAGGGCCCTACGAGCAGTACTTC.